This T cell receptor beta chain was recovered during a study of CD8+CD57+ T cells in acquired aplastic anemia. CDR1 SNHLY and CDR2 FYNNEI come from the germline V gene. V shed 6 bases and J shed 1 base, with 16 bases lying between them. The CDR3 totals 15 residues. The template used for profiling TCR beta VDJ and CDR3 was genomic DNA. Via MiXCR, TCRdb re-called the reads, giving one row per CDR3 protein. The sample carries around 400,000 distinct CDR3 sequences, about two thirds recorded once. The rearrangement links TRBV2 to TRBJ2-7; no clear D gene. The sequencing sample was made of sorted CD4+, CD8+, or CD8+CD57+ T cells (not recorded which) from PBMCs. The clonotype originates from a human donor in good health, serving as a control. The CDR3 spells CASSVTNGSSYEQYF. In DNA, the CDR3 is TGTGCCAGCAGCGTAACAAACGGGTCTTCCTACGAGCAGTACTTC.